This T cell receptor (beta chain) comes out of a study of T cell responses to AZD1222 COVID-19 vaccine. Study in general: Timing groups of about 4 and about 12 weeks for second doses were pooled.

For this clone: The DNA is omitted, as the CDR3 cannot be located on it reliably, and the CDR3 follows TCRdb's listing.

This table comes from immunoSEQ multiplex PCR, and its TCRdb copy is limited to in-frame clones, with some not included. The table lists 95,000 to 130,000 clones, more than 85% of them singletons, with 2.5% to 3.5% in the top ten. The CDR3 numbers 16 amino acids, ends counted. The source of this sequence is an adult in good health. The starting material was peripheral blood, obtained on day 0 of AZD1222 vaccination. The chain uses TRBV21-1 and TRBJ2-7; the table's D call, TRBD1, was not checked against the DNA. TRBV21-1 is a pseudogene. The CDR3 spells CASSKVGQGIPYEQYF.